These 27 T cell receptor beta chains share one sample of origin, sequenced in a study of early T cells in non-severe SARS-CoV-2 infection. TCRdb analysed the 5' RACE reads with MiXCR anew, one entry per CDR3 protein. The sample has 68,000 or so distinct CDR3 sequences, 10% to 15% seen once. The material sequenced was whole blood. The receptor source for this set is an adult who was a healthcare worker with PCR-confirmed SARS-CoV-2 infection or an uninfected control (not recorded which).

In its sample, this clonotype was seen many times. The CDR3 sequence is CASSLSGSSYNEQFF. The CDR3 DNA is TGTGCCAGCAGCTTAAGTGGGAGCTCCTACAATGAGCAGTTCTTC. V usage is TRBV11-2 and J usage is TRBJ2-1; a possible D gene is TRBD2 (5 bases). The ends were cut back, 2 bases at V and 0 bases at J, with 8 bases in the middle. This CDR3 spans 15 amino acids. Germline values: CDR1 SGHAT, CDR2 FQNNGV.

The chain carries TRBV6-5 and TRBJ2-3, with D possibly TRBD1 on 6 matching bases. The CDR3 is 14 residues long. Germline CDR1 reads MNHEY; CDR2 reads SVGAGI. Trimming left V 6 bases short and J 8 bases short, with 18 bases between. CDR3 sequence (DNA): TGTGCCAGCAGCCGTAGGGGCATACAGGGTACGCAGTATTTT. It is translated as CASSRRGIQGTQYF.

The chain links TRBV3-1 to TRBJ1-5; D is unresolved. The germline V gene encodes CDR1 LGHDT and CDR2 YNNKEL (reference sequence). V was trimmed by 0 bases and J by 7 bases, leaving 16 bases between them. This CDR3 spans 16 amino acids. This chain's CDR3 is CASSQDFPQRAQPQHF. The CDR3 bases are TGTGCCAGCAGCCAAGATTTCCCACAGAGAGCCCAGCCCCAGCATTTT.

The chain recombines TRBV11-2 with TRBJ2-1; D perhaps matches TRBD1 (6 bases). The V gene's germline CDR1 is SGHAT and CDR2 FQNNGV. Deletions cut 5 bases from V and 14 bases from J, with 13 bases between. The CDR3 is made up of 11 amino acids. The CDR3 loop reads CASSLGQTKFF. In DNA form, the CDR3 reads TGTGCCAGCAGCCTAGGACAGACAAAGTTCTTC. The full variable domain, in which reference TRBV11-2 and TRBJ2-1 provide the parts outside the CDR3, is EAGVAQSPRYKIIEKRQSVAFWCNPISGHATLYWYQQILGQGPKLLIQFQNNGVVDDSQLPKDRFSAERLKGVDSTLKIQPAKLEDSAVYLCASSLGQTKFFGPGTRLTVL.

A word on this clonotype: Just one base apart from a much larger clone, this may be a read error. The genes are TRBV7-2 and TRBJ1-1; 7 nucleotides agree with TRBD1. The ends lost 5 bases at V and 4 bases at J; junction bases unmatched: 7. CDR3 length: 14 residues. Germline CDR1 reads SGHTA; CDR2 reads FQGNSA. The CDR3 spells CASSTLTGSTEAFF. DNA for the CDR3: TGTGCCAGCAGCACCCTGACAGGGAGCACTGAAGCTTTCTTT.

This clonotype was detected ten times or more. The chain employs TRBV6-1 and TRBJ2-3; TRBD2 might be the D (5 bases). Germline CDR1 and CDR2: MNHNS and SASEGT. V gave up 3 bases and J gave up 3 bases, with 10 bases separating them. The CDR3 has 14 residues. The CDR3 nucleotides read TGTGCCAGCAGTGACCTAGCAAGGACAGATACGCAGTATTTT. Amino acids: CASSDLARTDTQYF.

J is TRBJ2-1 and V is TRBV20-1; D is tentatively TRBD1 or TRBD2 (6 bases each). Germline-derived CDR1 and CDR2 are DFQATT and SNEGSKA (reference sequence). There are 15 residues in the CDR3. The V end was cut by 6 bases, the J end by 2 bases, with 17 bases between. CDR3 nucleotide sequence: TGCAGTGCCCCTCCCGGGGGCCCGACCTACAATGAGCAGTTCTTC. Translated: CSAPPGGPTYNEQFF.

This clonotype showed up just once. The chain joins TRBV29-1 to TRBJ1-1, with 8 positions matching TRBD1. This CDR3 comprises 14 residues. Germline V gives CDR1 SQVTM, CDR2 ANQGSEA. J was trimmed by 2 bases and V by 6 bases; bases with no gene match: 8. CDR3 loop: CSVLPGQANTEAFF. The CDR3 nucleotides are TGCAGCGTACTGCCGGGACAGGCAAACACTGAAGCTTTCTTT.

This clonotype was detected many times. The chain couples TRBV6-5 to TRBJ1-2, with D unclear. Per the germline V gene, CDR1 is MNHEY and CDR2 is SVGAGI. The CDR3 runs to 15 residues. With 0 bases removed from V and 0 bases from J, the gap between germline ends came to 8 bases. DNA for the CDR3: TGTGCCAGCAGTTACTCGAGGCAGCCTAACTATGGCTACACCTTC. The encoded protein is CASSYSRQPNYGYTF.

This clonotype was picked up a small number of times. The DNA for the CDR3 is TGCAGTGCTAGAGCGAAACTAGCCACGCTCGAGCAGTACTTC. It encodes CSARAKLATLEQYF. This chain joins TRBV20-1 and TRBJ2-7, with D possibly TRBD2 on 6 matching bases. CDR1 DFQATT and CDR2 SNEGSKA come from the germline V gene (reference sequence). CDR3 length: 14 residues. V lost 1 base to trimming and J lost 6 bases, with 16 bases between them.

At least ten counts were recorded for this clonotype. The rearrangement joins TRBV2 to TRBJ1-5; 7 positions agree with TRBD1. The CDR3 loop spans 14 amino acids. With 6 bases clipped from V and 3 bases from J, the junction kept 5 bases outside the gene matches. Germline V gives CDR1 SNHLY, CDR2 FYNNEI. This CDR3 is CASSFDRVNQPQHF. CDR3 bases: TGTGCCAGCAGCTTCGACAGGGTCAATCAGCCCCAGCATTTT.

The table lists this clonotype with many counts. The chain has TRBV20-1 and TRBJ2-4; a possible D gene is TRBD1 (5 bases). V dropped 3 bases and J dropped 0 bases, with 9 bases sitting between them. Germline CDR1 and CDR2: DFQATT and SNEGSKA (reference sequence). There are 14 residues in the CDR3. This CDR3 is CSARGQLAKNIQYF. As DNA, the CDR3 is TGCAGTGCTAGGGGGCAACTAGCCAAAAACATTCAGTACTTC.

The chain links TRBV5-6 to TRBJ1-5, with 7 bases fitting TRBD1. The CDR3 spans 14 residues. V gave up 4 bases and J gave up 7 bases; unmatched junction bases: 8. Per germline, CDR1 SGHDT and CDR2 YYEEEE. The CDR3 DNA reads as TGTGCCAGCAGCGGTGGACAGGAGGAACAGCCCCAGCATTTT. This encodes CASSGGQEEQPQHF.

The V call is TRBV25-1, the J call TRBJ2-1, with TRBD2 matching 8 bases. The CDR3 length is 13 residues. J was trimmed by 8 bases and V by 2 bases; bases with no gene match: 2. CDR1 and CDR2 from the germline V gene are MGHDK and SYGVNS. CDR3 residues: CASSESGGDEQFF. The CDR3 DNA reads TGTGCCAGCAGTGAAAGCGGGGGCGATGAGCAGTTCTTC. The whole variable domain, filled in from reference TRBV25-1 and TRBJ2-1, reads EADIYQTPRYLVIGTGKKITLECSQTMGHDKMYWYQQDPGMELHLIHYSYGVNSTEKGDLSSESTVSRIRTEHFPLTLESARPSHTSQYLCASSESGGDEQFFGPGTRLTVL.

This clonotype was detected many times. The chain is built from TRBV20-1 and TRBJ1-5; TRBD1 agrees at 10 bases. J lost 0 bases, V lost 5 bases, and 7 bases had no gene match. The CDR3 extends over 16 amino acids. CDR1 and CDR2 (germline): DFQATT, SNEGSKA (reference sequence). The CDR3 loop is CSAPGQGTYSNQPQHF. For the CDR3, the DNA is TGCAGTGCTCCGGGACAGGGGACTTATAGCAATCAGCCCCAGCATTTT.

This clonotype was found a few times. The V call is TRBV6-2 or TRBV6-3, the J call TRBJ1-5; possibly TRBD1 for D (6 bases). Germline V lookup: CDR1 MNHEY, CDR2 SVGEGT. The CDR3 is made up of 13 amino acids. Trimming pared 8 bases from V and 7 bases from J, leaving 15 bases between. The CDR3 DNA follows: TGTGCCAGCTCACCCAGGGGATCCCAGCCCCAGCATTTT. The encoded protein is CASSPRGSQPQHF.

In this sample, this clonotype turned up many times. The chain employs TRBV6-2 or TRBV6-3 and TRBJ2-7; tentatively, D is TRBD2 (6 bases). Germline V gene data show CDR1 as MNHEY and CDR2 as SVGEGT. Trimming pared 2 bases from V and 2 bases from J, leaving 13 bases between. The CDR3 loop spans 15 amino acids. CDR3 sequence: CASSYSGPSPYEQYF. As DNA, the CDR3 is TGTGCCAGCAGTTACAGCGGGCCTTCACCCTACGAGCAGTACTTC.

The chain has TRBV2 and TRBJ2-1, with 9 nucleotides matching TRBD2. CDR1 and CDR2 from the germline V gene are SNHLY and FYNNEI. The CDR3 runs 15 residues. Germline trimming cut 6 bases from V and 9 bases from J; bases unmatched to any gene: 12. CDR3 bases: TGTGCCAGCAGCGGACGGGGTAGCGGGGGAGGTGAGCAGTTCTTC. This encodes CASSGRGSGGGEQFF.

This clonotype has ten or more counts. The chain combines TRBV7-6 with TRBJ2-3; 9 nucleotides align to TRBD2. With 4 bases clipped from V and 4 bases from J, the junction kept 9 bases outside the gene matches. Germline values: CDR1 SGHVS, CDR2 FNYEAQ. This CDR3 is 16 amino acids long. This CDR3 is CASSSLAGRRADTQYF. CDR3 sequence (DNA): TGTGCCAGCAGCTCCCTAGCGGGGCGTCGGGCAGATACGCAGTATTTT.

The V gene is TRBV6-2 or TRBV6-3, the J gene TRBJ1-2; TRBD1 might be the D (6 bases). Trimming shortened V by 7 bases and J by 8 bases, and 29 bases separated the two germline ends. The germline gives CDR1 MNHEY, CDR2 SVGEGT. This CDR3 has 17 residues. The CDR3 is CASTSLPTRGLPNGYTF. The DNA of the CDR3 is TGTGCCAGCACCTCCCTCCCCACACGGGGGCTTCCGAACGGCTACACCTTC.

This clonotype was observed at least ten times. At one end, the junction sequence differs from germline, possibly due to a read error. V is TRBV7-7 and J is TRBJ2-3; no clear D. This CDR3 spans 15 amino acids. CDR1 and CDR2 from the germline V gene are SSHAT and FNYEAQ (reference sequence). Written as DNA, the CDR3 is TGTGCTAGCAGCTTAGCAGACGGTTACACAGATACGCAGTATTTT. This translates into CASSLADGYTDTQYF.

This clonotype was observed a handful of times. The chain employs TRBV7-2 and TRBJ1-3; D perhaps matches TRBD1 (6 bases). The CDR3 runs to 15 residues. Trimming left V 0 bases short and J 2 bases short, with 8 bases between. From germline, CDR1 is SGHTA and CDR2 FQGNSA. This chain's CDR3 is CASSLATGPGNTIYF. The CDR3 DNA is TGTGCCAGCAGCTTAGCCACAGGGCCTGGAAACACCATATATTTT. Using reference TRBV7-2 and TRBJ1-3 for the parts outside the CDR3, the full variable domain is GAGVSQSPSNKVTEKGKDVELRCDPISGHTALYWYRQSLGQGLEFLIYFQGNSAPDKSGLPSDRFSAERTGGSVSTLTIQRTQQEDSAVYLCASSLATGPGNTIYFGEGSWLTVV.

This clonotype came up a few times. This sequence joins TRBV20-1 and TRBJ1-4, with D possibly being TRBD1 (6 bases). Trimming removed 6 bases from V and 7 bases from J, with 15 bases in between. From germline, CDR1 is DFQATT and CDR2 SNEGSKA (reference sequence). This CDR3 spans 13 amino acids. CDR3: CSASPRGSEKLFF. CDR3 DNA: TGCAGTGCGAGCCCCAGGGGATCTGAAAAACTGTTTTTT.

The table lists this clonotype with many counts. CDR3 amino acids: CATSRDRGTRAQPQHF. CDR3 nucleotides: TGTGCCACCAGCAGAGATCGAGGGACCAGAGCTCAGCCCCAGCATTTT. This chain connects TRBV15 to TRBJ1-5; the D gene is possibly TRBD1 (5 bases). The CDR3 is made up of 16 amino acids. V lost 0 bases and J 6 bases, leaving 15 bases between the germline ends. Germline-derived CDR1 and CDR2 are LNHNV and YYDKDF (reference sequence).

This clonotype has ten or more counts. J is TRBJ2-1 and V is TRBV12-3 or TRBV12-4; TRBD1 matches 8 bases. CDR3 length: 13 amino acids. Losses at the gene ends were 3 bases for V and 10 bases for J; bases not matched to a gene: 5. CDR3 region: CASSLQGAREQFF. The CDR3 nucleotides are TGTGCCAGCAGTTTGCAGGGGGCGCGGGAGCAGTTCTTC.

This clonotype has a handful of counts. The rearrangement links TRBV4-3 to TRBJ2-7, with D perhaps TRBD1 or TRBD2 (5 bases each). V was trimmed by 4 bases and J by 2 bases, leaving 15 bases between them. The CDR3 length is 15 residues. Germline values: CDR1 LGHNA, CDR2 YSLEER. DNA for the CDR3: TGCGCCAGCAGCCGCTTTCCGGGGCCGACCTACGAGCAGTACTTC. Translating gives CASSRFPGPTYEQYF.

This clonotype occurred many times. The rearrangement uses TRBV13 and TRBJ2-7; 10 positions agree with TRBD2. Germline CDR1 reads PRHDT; CDR2 reads FYEKMQ (reference sequence). The CDR3 contains 15 residues. With V trimmed by 2 bases and J by 3 bases, 4 bases remained unmatched. CDR3 nucleotides: TGTGCCAGCAGCTTACTGCTAGCGGGGGTCTACGAGCAGTACTTC. It codes for CASSLLLAGVYEQYF.